The rows below give T cell receptor beta chains drawn from one sample of a study of blood T cell repertoires in COVID-19. Measured with immunoSEQ multiplex PCR; TCRdb has only the in-frame clones, and not every one. In the table there are a few hundred thousand clones, around 90% of which are singletons. What was sequenced was PBMCs or T cells enriched from blood (not recorded which). Receptor source: a woman aged 18 to 35 with acute COVID-19. Each CDR3 is given with its conserved first and last residue. A D gene is named only where the DNA matches it firmly. The listing skips clone size in some rows; elsewhere it reads once, few, many or a size class.

>.|TRBJ1-5|.|TRBV12-3/TRBV12-4
TGTGCCAGCAGTTTGGCCCCCTCTTCGCCCCAGCATTTT
CASSLAPSSPQHF
>TRBD2|TRBJ2-2|once|TRBV19
TGTGCCAGTAGCGCGGGAGCCGCCGGGGAGCTGTTTTTT
CASSAGAAGELFF
>TRBD2|TRBJ2-1|.|TRBV27
TGTGCCAGCAGTTTATCGATACTAGCGGGAGGCAATGAGCAGTTCTTC
CASSLSILAGGNEQFF
>TRBD1|TRBJ1-1|.|TRBV5-1
TGCGCCAGCAGCACCGGGGACAGGGAGAACACTGAAGCTTTCTTT
CASSTGDRENTEAFF
>TRBD2|TRBJ2-1|once|TRBV5-5
TGTGCCAGCAGCTTGGCCCGATTAGCGGGAGGGCCCCACAATGAGCAGTTCTTC
CASSLARLAGGPHNEQFF
>TRBD2|TRBJ2-2|.|TRBV5-1
TGCGCCAGCAGCTGGGCCGGGACTAGCGGATTGAACACCGGGGAGCTGTTTTTT
CASSWAGTSGLNTGELFF
>.|TRBJ1-1|.|TRBV19
TGTGCCAGTAGTATGTCAGGGAACACTGAAGCTTTCTTT
CASSMSGNTEAFF
>TRBD1|TRBJ1-5|.|TRBV7-3
TGTGCCAGCAGGCGACAGGGGGCCCTTTATTTTCTCCAGCATTTT
CASRRQGALYFLQHF
>.|TRBJ2-2|.|TRBV11-3
TGTGCCAGCAGCTTACAGAGGGGGGAGCTGTTTTTT
CASSLQRGELFF
>TRBD2|TRBJ2-1|.|TRBV24-1
TGTGCCACCAGTGTAAGGGCTAGCGGGAAGGAGGGTGAGCAGTTCTTC
CATSVRASGKEGEQFF
>.|TRBJ2-1|.|TRBV24-1
TGTGCCACCAGCTTGCAGGGTAAGACGGAGCAGTTCTTC
CATSLQGKTEQFF
>TRBD2|TRBJ2-3|.|TRBV28
TGTGCCAGCAGTTTACCCGGGACTAGCGGTTTCACAGATACGCAGTATTTT
CASSLPGTSGFTDTQYF
>.|TRBJ2-2|few|TRBV28
TGTGCCAGCAGCTCACGGCTAGCCGACACCGGGGAGCTGTTTTTT
CASSSRLADTGELFF
>TRBD1|TRBJ2-3|.|TRBV9
TGTGCCAGCAGCGTAGGGGGACAGGGTTGGGCAGATACGCAGTATTTT
CASSVGGQGWADTQYF
>TRBD1|TRBJ1-3|.|TRBV6-5
TGTGCCAGCAGTTCCCCGGGACAGGGCTCTGGAAACACCATATATTTT
CASSSPGQGSGNTIYF
>.|TRBJ2-1|.|TRBV5-1
TGCGCCAGCAGCTTCCAGGGGGAGCAGTTCTTC
CASSFQGEQFF
>.|TRBJ1-6|.|TRBV30
TGTGCCTGGAACTCAGTGCAGACCGGAGGTTTCGCCTATAATTCACCCCTCCACTTT
CAWNSVQTGGFAYNSPLHF
>TRBD2|TRBJ2-1|.|TRBV7-7
TGTGCTAGCAGCTTCACCGGGAGGGCCCAGCAGTTCTTC
CASSFTGRAQQFF
>.|TRBJ2-3|.|TRBV5-1
TGCGCCAGCAGCTTGGGGGCCACAGATACGCAGTATTTT
CASSLGATDTQYF
>TRBD1|TRBJ1-4|.|TRBV5-6
TGTGCCAGCAGCTCCTACGGGACAGGGCCTCAAAAACTGTTTTTT
CASSSYGTGPQKLFF
>TRBD1|TRBJ2-1|.|TRBV7-6
TGTGCCTGTCAGTCCAATCTTGGGACAGGGAACAATGAGCAGTTCTTC
CACQSNLGTGNNEQFF
>.|TRBJ1-4|.|TRBV7-2
TGTGCCAGCAGCCCGGGAGGGGGGATGGGGGAAAAACTGTTTTTT
CASSPGGGMGEKLFF
>.|TRBJ2-7|.|TRBV3-1/TRBV3-2
TGTGCCAGCACCCCCATTGGTAGCCACGAGCAGTACTTC
CASTPIGSHEQYF
>TRBD1|TRBJ2-6|.|TRBV3-1/TRBV3-2
TGTGCCAGCAGCCCCCGGGACAGCCCTTCTGGGGCCAACGTCCTGACTTTC
CASSPRDSPSGANVLTF
>.|TRBJ1-4|few|TRBV2
TGTGCCAGCAGTCCAACCGGGGGGGGGACCGAAAAACTGTTTTTT
CASSPTGGGTEKLFF
>.|TRBJ2-5|.|TRBV2
TGTGCCAGTTCCGGCGGGGGCGAGACCCAGTACTTC
CASSGGGETQYF
>.|TRBJ2-7|.|TRBV9
TGTGCCAGCAGCGTAGAGGGGCGGTTGGGGAACGAGCAGTACTTC
CASSVEGRLGNEQYF
>.|TRBJ2-6|.|TRBV5-1
TGCGCCAGCCGCAAAGGGGCATCGCAAGGGGCCAACGTCCTGACTTTC
CASRKGASQGANVLTF
>TRBD2|TRBJ2-1|.|TRBV19
TGTGCCAGTAGTATAGCGGGAGGGGGTAATGCCTACAATGAGCAGTTCTTC
CASSIAGGGNAYNEQFF
>.|TRBJ1-4|.|TRBV28
TGTGCCAGCAGCCTACCCACCGGGAGGAATGAAAAACTGTTTTTT
CASSLPTGRNEKLFF
>.|TRBJ2-2|once|TRBV12-3/TRBV12-4
TGTGCCAGCAGTTTAGGGAGAACCGGGGAGCTGTTTTTT
CASSLGRTGELFF
>TRBD1|TRBJ2-3|.|TRBV11-3
TGTGCCAGCAGCTTACGGACAGGGGGAGATACGCAGTATTTT
CASSLRTGGDTQYF
>.|TRBJ1-1|.|TRBV11-3
TGTGCCAGCAGCACCACAGGAGACACTGAAGCTTTCTTT
CASSTTGDTEAFF
>TRBD2|TRBJ2-5|.|TRBV3-1/TRBV3-2
TGTGCCAGCAGCCAAGATGAACTAGCGGGAGAAGAGACCCAGTACTTC
CASSQDELAGEETQYF
>.|TRBJ1-4|.|TRBV5-1
TGCGCCAGCAGCTTGGGACGGACAGTGGATAGTGAAAAACTGTTTTTT
CASSLGRTVDSEKLFF
>.|TRBJ1-1|once|TRBV10-3
TGTGCCATCAGTGAAGGAGACGGGTATGAAGCTTTCTTT
CAISEGDGYEAFF
>TRBD2|TRBJ2-3|once|TRBV28
TGTGCCAGCAGTTGGGAACTAGCGGTCCCCCGGGATACGCAGTATTTT
CASSWELAVPRDTQYF
>.|TRBJ1-3|.|TRBV6-5
TGTGCCAGCAGTTACTCACAGGGTGGCTCTGGAAACACCATATATTTT
CASSYSQGGSGNTIYF
>.|TRBJ1-1|.|TRBV10-3
TGTGCCATCAGTGGGGGGCAGGGGTTTGGGAACACTGAAGCTTTCTTT
CAISGGQGFGNTEAFF
>.|TRBJ2-1|.|TRBV7-7
TGTGCTAGCAGCTTAGAACAGGGCGGGTCCAATGAGCAGTTCTTC
CASSLEQGGSNEQFF
>.|TRBJ2-3|.|TRBV11-3
TGTGCCAGCAGCTATGGGGCGTGGAGCGCAGATACGCAGTATTTT
CASSYGAWSADTQYF
>.|TRBJ1-6|.|TRBV2
TGTGCCAGCCAGACAGGCCACGGGTCACCCCTCCACTTT
CASQTGHGSPLHF